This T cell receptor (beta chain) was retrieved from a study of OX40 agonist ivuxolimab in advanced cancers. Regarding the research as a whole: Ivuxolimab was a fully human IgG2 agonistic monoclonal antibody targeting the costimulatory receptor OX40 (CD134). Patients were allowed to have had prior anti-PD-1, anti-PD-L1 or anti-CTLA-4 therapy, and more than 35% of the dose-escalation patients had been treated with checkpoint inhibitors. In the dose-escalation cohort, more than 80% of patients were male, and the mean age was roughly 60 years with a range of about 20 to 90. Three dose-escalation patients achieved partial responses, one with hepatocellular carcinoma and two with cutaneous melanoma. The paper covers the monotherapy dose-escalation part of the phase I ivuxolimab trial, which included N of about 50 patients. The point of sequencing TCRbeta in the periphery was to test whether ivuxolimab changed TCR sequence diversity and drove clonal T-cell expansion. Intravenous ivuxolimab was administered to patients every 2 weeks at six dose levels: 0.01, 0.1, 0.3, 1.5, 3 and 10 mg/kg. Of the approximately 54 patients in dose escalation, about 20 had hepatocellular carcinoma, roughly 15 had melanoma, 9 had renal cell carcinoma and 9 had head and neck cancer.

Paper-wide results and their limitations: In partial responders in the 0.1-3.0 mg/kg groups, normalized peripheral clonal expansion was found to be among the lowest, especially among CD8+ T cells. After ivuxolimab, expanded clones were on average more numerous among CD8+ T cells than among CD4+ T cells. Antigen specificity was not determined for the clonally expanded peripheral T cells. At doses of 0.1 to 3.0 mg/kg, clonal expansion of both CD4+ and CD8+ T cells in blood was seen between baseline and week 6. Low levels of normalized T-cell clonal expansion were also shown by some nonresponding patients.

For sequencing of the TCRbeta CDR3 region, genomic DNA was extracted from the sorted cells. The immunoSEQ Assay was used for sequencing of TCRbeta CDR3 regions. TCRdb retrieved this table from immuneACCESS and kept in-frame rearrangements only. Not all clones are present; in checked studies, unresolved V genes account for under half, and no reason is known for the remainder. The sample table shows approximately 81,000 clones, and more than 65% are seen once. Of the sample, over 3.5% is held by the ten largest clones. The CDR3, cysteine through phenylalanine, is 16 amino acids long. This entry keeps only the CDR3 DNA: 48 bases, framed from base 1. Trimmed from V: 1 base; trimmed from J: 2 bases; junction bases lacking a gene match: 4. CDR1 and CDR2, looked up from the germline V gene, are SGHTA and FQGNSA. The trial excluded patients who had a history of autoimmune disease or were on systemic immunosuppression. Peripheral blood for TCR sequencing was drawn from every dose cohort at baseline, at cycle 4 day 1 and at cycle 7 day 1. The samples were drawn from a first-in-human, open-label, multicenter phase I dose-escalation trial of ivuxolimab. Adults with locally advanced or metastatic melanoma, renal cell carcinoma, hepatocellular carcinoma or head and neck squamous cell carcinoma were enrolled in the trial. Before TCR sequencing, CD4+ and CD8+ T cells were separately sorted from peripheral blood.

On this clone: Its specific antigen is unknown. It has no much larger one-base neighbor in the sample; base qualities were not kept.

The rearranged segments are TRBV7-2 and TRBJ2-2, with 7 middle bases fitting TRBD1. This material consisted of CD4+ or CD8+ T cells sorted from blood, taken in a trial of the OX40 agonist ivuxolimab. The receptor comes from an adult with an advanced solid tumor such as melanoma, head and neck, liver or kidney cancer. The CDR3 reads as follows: CASSLVGTVNTGELFF. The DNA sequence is TGTGCCAGCAGCTTAGTAGGGACAGTAAACACCGGGGAGCTGTTTTTT.